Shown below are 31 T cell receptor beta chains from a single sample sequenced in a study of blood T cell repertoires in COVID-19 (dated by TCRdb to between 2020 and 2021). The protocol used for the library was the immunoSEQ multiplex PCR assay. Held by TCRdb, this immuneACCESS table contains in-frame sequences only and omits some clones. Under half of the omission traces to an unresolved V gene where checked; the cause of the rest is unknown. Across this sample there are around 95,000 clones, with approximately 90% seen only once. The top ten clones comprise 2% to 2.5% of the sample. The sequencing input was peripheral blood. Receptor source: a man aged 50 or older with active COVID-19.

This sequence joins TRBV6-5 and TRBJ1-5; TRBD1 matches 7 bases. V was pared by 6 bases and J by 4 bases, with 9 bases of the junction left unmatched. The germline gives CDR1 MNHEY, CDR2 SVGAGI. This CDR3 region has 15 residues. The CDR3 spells CASRTRQGWNQPQHF. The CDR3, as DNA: TGTGCCAGCAGGACTCGACAGGGCTGGAATCAGCCCCAGCATTTT.

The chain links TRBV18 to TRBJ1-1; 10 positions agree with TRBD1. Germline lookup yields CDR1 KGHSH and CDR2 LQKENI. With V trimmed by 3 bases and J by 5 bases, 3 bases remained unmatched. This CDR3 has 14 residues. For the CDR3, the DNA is TGTGCCAGCTCACCTGGGACAGGGGAGACTGAAGCTTTCTTT. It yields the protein CASSPGTGETEAFF.

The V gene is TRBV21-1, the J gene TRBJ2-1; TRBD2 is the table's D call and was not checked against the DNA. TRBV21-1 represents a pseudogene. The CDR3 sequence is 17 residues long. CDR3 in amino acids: CASSKARASGRRSEQFF. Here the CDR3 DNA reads TGTGCCAGCAGCAAAGCGCGGGCTAGTGGCCGACGGAGCGAGCAGTTCTTC.

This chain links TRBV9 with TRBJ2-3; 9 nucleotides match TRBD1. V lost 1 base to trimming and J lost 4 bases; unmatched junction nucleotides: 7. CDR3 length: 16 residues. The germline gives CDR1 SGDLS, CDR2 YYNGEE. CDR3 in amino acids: CASSVTGGTGPDTQYF. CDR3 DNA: TGTGCCAGCAGCGTAACCGGCGGGACAGGGCCAGATACGCAGTATTTT.

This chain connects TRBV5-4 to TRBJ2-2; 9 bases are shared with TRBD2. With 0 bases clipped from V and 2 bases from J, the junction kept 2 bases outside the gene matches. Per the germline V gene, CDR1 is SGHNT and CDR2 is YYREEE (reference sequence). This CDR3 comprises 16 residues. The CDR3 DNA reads TGTGCCAGCAGCTTGGATAGCGGGAGCAACACCGGGGAGCTGTTTTTT. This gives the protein CASSLDSGSNTGELFF.

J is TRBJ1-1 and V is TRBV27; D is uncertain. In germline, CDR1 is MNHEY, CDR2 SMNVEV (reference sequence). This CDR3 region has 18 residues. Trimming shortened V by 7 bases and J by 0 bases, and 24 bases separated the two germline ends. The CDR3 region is CASKPGIGGLGLNTEAFF. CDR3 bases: TGTGCCAGCAAGCCCGGAATCGGAGGACTCGGCCTGAACACTGAAGCTTTCTTT.

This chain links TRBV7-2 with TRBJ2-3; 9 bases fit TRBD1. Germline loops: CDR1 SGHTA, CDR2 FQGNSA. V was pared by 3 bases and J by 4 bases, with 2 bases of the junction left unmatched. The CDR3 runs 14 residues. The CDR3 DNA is TGTGCCAGCAGCTTGGACAGGGGATCAGATACGCAGTATTTT. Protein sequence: CASSLDRGSDTQYF.

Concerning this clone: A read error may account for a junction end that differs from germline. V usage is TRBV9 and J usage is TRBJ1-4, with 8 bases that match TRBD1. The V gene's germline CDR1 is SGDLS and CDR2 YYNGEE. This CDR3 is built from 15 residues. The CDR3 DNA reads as TGTGCCAGCAGCGCCGGGGACAGGCCTAATGAAAAAGTGTTTTTT. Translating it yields CASSAGDRPNEKVFF.

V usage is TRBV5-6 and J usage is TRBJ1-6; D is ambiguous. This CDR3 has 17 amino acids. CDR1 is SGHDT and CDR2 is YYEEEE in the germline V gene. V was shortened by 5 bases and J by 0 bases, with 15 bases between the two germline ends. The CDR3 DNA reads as TGTGCCAGCAGAAAACTGGACTACGTCTCCTATAATTCACCCCTCCACTTT. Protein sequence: CASRKLDYVSYNSPLHF.

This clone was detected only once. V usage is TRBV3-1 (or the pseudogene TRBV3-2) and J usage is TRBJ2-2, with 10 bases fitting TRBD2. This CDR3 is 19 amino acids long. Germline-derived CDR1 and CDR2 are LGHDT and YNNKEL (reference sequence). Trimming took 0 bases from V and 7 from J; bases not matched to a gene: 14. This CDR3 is CASSQDLRGLAGDGGELFF. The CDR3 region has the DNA TGTGCCAGCAGCCAAGATCTTAGGGGGCTAGCGGGGGACGGCGGGGAGCTGTTTTTT.

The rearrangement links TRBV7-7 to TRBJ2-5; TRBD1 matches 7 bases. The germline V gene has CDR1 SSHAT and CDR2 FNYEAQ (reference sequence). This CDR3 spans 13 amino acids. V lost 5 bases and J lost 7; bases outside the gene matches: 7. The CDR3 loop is CASSPRQGSTQYF. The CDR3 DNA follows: TGTGCCAGCAGCCCGCGACAGGGTTCGACCCAGTACTTC.

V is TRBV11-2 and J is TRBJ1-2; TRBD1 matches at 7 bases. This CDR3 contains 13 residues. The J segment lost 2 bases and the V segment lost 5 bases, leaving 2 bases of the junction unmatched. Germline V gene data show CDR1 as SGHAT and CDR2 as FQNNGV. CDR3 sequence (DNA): TGTGCCAGCAGCCCGGGACAGAACTATGGCTACACCTTC. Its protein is CASSPGQNYGYTF.

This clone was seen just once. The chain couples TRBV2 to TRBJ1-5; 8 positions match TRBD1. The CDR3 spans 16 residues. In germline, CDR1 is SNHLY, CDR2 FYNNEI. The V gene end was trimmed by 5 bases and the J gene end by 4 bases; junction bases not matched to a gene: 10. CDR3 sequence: CASSQQGGALNQPQHF. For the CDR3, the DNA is TGTGCCAGCAGTCAACAGGGGGGAGCGCTAAATCAGCCCCAGCATTTT.

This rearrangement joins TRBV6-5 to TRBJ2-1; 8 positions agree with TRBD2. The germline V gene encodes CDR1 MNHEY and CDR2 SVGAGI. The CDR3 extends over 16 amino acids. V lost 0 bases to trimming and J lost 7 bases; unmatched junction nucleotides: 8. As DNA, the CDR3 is TGTGCCAGCAGTTACTCCGGTCGGGGGGGCGTGAATGAGCAGTTCTTC. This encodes CASSYSGRGGVNEQFF.

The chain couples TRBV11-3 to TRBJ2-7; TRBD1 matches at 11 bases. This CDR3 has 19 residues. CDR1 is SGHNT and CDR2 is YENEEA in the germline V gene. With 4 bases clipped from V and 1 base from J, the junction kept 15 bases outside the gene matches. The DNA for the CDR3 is TGTGCCAGCAGCTCATCCCGGGACAGGGGGACCCGAACATCCTACGAGCAGTACGTC. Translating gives CASSSSRDRGTRTSYEQYV.

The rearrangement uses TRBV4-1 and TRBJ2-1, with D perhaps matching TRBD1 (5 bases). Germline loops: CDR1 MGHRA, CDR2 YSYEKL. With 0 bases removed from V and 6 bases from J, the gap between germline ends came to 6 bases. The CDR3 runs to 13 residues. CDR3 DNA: TGCGCCAGCAGCCAAGATACAGGCAATGAGCAGTTCTTC. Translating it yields CASSQDTGNEQFF.

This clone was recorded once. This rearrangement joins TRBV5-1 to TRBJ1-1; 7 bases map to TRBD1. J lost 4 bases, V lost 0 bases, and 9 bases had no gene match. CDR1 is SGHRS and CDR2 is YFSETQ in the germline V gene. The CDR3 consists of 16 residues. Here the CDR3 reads CASSLVAGGSSTEAFF. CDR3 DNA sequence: TGCGCCAGCAGCTTGGTGGCAGGGGGATCCTCCACTGAAGCTTTCTTT.

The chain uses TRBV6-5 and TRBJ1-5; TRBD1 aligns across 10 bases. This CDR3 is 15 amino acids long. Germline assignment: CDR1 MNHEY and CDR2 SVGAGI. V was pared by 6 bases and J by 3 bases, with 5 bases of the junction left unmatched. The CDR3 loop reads CASSRTGGLNQPQHF. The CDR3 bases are TGTGCCAGCAGCCGGACAGGGGGACTCAATCAGCCCCAGCATTTT.

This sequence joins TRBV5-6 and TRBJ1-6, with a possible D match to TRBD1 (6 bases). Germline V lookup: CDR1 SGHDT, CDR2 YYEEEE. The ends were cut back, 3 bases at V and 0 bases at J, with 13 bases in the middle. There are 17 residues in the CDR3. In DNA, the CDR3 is TGTGCCAGCAGCTCCTGGACAGATAGCTCCTATAATTCACCCCTCCACTTT. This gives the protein CASSSWTDSSYNSPLHF.

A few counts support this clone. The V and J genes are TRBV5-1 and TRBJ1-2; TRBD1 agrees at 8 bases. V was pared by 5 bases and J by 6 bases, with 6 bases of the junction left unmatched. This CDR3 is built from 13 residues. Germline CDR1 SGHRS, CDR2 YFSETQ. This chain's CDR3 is CASRIGQGDGYTF. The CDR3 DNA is TGCGCCAGCAGGATCGGACAGGGTGATGGCTACACCTTC.

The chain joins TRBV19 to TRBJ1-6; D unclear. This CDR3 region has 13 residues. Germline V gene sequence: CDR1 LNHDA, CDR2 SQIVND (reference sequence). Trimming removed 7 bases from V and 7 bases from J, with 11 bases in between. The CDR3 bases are TGTGCCAGTAAACTAGGGTACAATTCACCCCTCCACTTT. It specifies CASKLGYNSPLHF. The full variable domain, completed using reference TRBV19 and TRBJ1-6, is DGGITQSPKYLFRKEGQNVTLSCEQNLNHDAMYWYRQDPGQGLRLIYYSQIVNDFQKGDIAEGYSVSREKKESFPLTVTSAQKNPTAFYLCASKLGYNSPLHFGNGTRLTVT.

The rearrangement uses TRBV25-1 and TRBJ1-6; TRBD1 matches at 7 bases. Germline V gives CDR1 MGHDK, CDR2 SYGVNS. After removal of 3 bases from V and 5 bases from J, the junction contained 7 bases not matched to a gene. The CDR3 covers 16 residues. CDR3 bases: TGTGCCAGCAGTGACAATAGGGACAGCAATAATTCACCCCTCCACTTT. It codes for CASSDNRDSNNSPLHF.

In DNA, the CDR3 is TGTGCCTGGACTGGGACTGGTAACAATGAGCAGTTCTTC. It translates to CAWTGTGNNEQFF. The chain carries TRBV30 and TRBJ2-1, with TRBD2 as a possible D gene (6 bases). The CDR3 sequence is 13 residues long. V gave up 4 bases and J gave up 5 bases, with 12 bases separating them. Germline CDR1 GTSNPN, CDR2 SVGIG (reference sequence). The full variable domain, in which reference TRBV30 and TRBJ2-1 provide the parts outside the CDR3, is SQTIHQWPATLVQPVGSPLSLECTVEGTSNPNLYWYRQAAGRGLQLLFYSVGIGQISSEVPQNLSASRPQDRQFILSSKKLLLSDSGFYLCAWTGTGNNEQFFGPGTRLTVL.

The CDR3 region is CASSPAAGGPYGYTF. The CDR3 DNA reads as TGTGCCAGCAGCCCCGCGGCAGGGGGCCCCTATGGCTACACCTTC. The chain joins TRBV3-1 (or the pseudogene TRBV3-2) to TRBJ1-2; 8 bases match TRBD1. The J segment lost 4 bases and the V segment lost 4 bases, leaving 8 bases of the junction unmatched. The CDR3 covers 15 residues. Looked up from germline, CDR1 is LGHDT and CDR2 is YNNKEL (reference sequence).

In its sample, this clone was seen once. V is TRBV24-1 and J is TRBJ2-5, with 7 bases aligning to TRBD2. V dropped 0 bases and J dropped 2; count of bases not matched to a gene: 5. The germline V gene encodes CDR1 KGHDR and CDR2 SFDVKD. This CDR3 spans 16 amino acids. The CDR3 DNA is TGTGCCACCAGTGATTTGCCTCCGGGAGGTCAAGAGACCCAGTACTTC. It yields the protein CATSDLPPGGQETQYF.

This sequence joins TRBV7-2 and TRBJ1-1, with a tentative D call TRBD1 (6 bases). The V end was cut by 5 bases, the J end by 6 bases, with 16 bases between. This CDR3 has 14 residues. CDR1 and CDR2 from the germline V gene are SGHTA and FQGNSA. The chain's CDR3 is CASSLSGQTSEAFF. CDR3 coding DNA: TGTGCCAGCAGCCTATCGGGACAAACTTCTGAAGCTTTCTTT.

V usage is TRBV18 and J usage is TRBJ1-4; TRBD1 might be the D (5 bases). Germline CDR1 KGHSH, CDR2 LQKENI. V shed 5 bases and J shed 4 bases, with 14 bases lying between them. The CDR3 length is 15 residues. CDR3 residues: CASSTRQTDNEKLFF. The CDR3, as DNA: TGTGCCAGCTCAACCCGACAGACGGATAATGAAAAACTGTTTTTT.

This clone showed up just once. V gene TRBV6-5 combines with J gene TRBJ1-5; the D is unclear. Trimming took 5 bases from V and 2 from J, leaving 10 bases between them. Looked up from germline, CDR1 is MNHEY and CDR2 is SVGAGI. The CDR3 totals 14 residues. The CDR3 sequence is CASSITRGNQPQHF. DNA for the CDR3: TGTGCCAGCAGTATAACTCGTGGCAATCAGCCCCAGCATTTT.

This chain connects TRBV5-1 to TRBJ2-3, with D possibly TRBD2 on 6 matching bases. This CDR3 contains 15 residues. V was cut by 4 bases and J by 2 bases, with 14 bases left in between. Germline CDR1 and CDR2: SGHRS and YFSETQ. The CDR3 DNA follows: TGCGCCAGCAGCGGCAACGGGGGAGACACAGATACGCAGTATTTT. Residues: CASSGNGGDTDTQYF.

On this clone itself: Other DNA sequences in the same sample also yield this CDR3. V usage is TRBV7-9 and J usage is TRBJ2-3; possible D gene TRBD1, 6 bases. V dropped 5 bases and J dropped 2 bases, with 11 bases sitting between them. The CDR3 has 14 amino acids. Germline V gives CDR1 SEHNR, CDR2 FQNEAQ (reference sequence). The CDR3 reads CASSLQGSTDTQYF. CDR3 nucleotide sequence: TGTGCCAGCAGCCTACAGGGTTCCACAGATACGCAGTATTTT.

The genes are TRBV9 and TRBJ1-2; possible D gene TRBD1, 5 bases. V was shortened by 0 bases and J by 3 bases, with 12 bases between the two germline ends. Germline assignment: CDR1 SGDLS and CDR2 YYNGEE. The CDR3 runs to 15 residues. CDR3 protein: CASSVAGRGDYGYTF. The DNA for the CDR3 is TGTGCCAGCAGCGTAGCCGGGAGAGGGGACTATGGCTACACCTTC.